This TCR beta chain was sequenced during a study of cytomegalovirus exposure and HLA in healthy donors. The V gene's germline CDR1 is MNHNY and CDR2 SVGAGI (reference sequence). J gave up 0 bases and V 2 bases, and 0 bases lay outside the gene matches. CDR3 length equals 16 residues. PCR primers comprised 60 Vbeta and 13 Jbeta primers. Assay: immunoSEQ multiplex PCR; the TCRdb copy retains only in-frame clones and omits some. The sample lists over 200,000 clones; more than 70% were seen once. Overall study findings and caveats: Available immune exposure information was restricted to CMV serostatus only.

This clone has only one observation. What it binds is not known. The specimen was PBMCs. The chain couples TRBV6-6 to TRBJ2-1; 11 positions agree with TRBD2. The origin of this receptor is a human donor in good health. The CDR3 DNA sequence: TGTGCCAGCAGTTACCTAGCGGGAGGCTCCTACAATGAGCAGTTCTTC. Encoded protein: CASSYLAGGSYNEQFF.